One T cell receptor (beta chain) is described in this entry. This entry comes from a study of cytomegalovirus exposure and HLA in healthy donors. Sequenced by immunoSEQ multiplex PCR; TCRdb stores in-frame clones only, minus some. Of around 300,000 clones listed, roughly 85% are singletons. After removal of 3 bases from V and 3 bases from J, the junction contained 8 bases not matched to a gene. The CDR3 has 15 residues. The germline CDR1 and CDR2 sequences are MDHEN and SYDVKM. This receptor was taken from a woman younger than 30 in good health and CMV-seronegative. The V call is TRBV28, the J call TRBJ2-7, with 7 bases identical to TRBD1. The sample taken for sequencing was PBMCs. This CDR3 is CASSFLQDRYYEQYF. CDR3 bases: TGTGCCAGCAGTTTTCTCCAGGACAGGTACTACGAGCAGTACTTC.